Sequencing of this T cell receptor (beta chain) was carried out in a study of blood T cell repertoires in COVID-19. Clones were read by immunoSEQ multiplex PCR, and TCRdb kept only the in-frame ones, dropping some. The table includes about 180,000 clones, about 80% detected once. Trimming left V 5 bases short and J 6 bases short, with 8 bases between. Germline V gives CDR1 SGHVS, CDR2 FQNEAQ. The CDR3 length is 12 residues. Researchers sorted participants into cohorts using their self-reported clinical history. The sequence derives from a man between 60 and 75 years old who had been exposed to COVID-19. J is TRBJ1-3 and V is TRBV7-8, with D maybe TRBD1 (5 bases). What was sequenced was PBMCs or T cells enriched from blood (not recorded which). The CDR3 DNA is TGTGCCAGCAGCCCCAGGGCAAACACCATATATTTT. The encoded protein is CASSPRANTIYF.